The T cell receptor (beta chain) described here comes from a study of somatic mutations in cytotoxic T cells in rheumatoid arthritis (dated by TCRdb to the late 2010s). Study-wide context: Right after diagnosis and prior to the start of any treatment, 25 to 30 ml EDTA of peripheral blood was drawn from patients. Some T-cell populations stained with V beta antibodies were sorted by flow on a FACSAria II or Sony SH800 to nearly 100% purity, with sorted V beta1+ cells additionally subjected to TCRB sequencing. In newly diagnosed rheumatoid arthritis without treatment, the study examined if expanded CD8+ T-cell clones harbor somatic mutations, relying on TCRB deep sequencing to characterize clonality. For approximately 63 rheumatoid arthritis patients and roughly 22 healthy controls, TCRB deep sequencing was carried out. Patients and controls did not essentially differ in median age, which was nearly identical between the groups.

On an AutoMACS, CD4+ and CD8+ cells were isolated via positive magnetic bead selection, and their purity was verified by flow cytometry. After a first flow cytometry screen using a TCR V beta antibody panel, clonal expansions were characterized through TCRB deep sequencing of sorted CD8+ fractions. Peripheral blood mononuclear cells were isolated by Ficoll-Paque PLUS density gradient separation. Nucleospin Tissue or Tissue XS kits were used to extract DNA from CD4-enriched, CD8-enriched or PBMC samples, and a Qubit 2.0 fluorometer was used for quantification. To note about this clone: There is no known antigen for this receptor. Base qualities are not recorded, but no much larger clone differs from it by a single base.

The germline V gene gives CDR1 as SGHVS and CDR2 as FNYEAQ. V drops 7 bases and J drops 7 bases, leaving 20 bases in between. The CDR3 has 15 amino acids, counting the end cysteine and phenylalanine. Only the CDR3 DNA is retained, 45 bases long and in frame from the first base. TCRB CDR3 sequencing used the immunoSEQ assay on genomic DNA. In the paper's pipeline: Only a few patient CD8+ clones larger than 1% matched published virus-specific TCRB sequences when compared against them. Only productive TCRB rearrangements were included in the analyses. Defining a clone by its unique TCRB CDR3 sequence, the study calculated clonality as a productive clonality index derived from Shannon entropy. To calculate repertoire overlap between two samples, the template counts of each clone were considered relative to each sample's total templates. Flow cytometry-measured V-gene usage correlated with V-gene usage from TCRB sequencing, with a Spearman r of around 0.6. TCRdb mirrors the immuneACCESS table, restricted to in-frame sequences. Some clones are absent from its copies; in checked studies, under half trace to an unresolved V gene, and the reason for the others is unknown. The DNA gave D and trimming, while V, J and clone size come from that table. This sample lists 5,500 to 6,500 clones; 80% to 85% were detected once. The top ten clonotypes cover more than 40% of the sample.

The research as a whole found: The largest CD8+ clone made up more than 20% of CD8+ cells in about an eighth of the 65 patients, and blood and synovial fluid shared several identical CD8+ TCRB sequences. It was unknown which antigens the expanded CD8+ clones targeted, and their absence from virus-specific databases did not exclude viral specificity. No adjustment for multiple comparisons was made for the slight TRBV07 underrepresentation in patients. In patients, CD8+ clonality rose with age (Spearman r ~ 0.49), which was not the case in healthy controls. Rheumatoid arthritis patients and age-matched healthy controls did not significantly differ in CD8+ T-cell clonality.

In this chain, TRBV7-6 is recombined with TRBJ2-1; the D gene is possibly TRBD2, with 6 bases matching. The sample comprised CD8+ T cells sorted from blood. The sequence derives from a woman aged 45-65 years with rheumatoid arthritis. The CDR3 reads CASTRLEGNFNEQFF. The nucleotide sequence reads TGTGCCAGCACCCGACTAGAGGGCAATTTTAATGAGCAGTTCTTC.